This TCR beta chain was profiled in a study of CD8 T cells in ankylosing spondylitis. As regards this clonotype: Its matching antigen is unknown.

Quantitative 5'-RACE with molecular barcodes produced the TCR beta libraries. MiXCR, applied by TCRdb to the 5' RACE reads, yields one record per CDR3 protein. The sample shows 750,000 to 850,000 distinct CDR3 sequences, over 9.5% of them seen only once. Study-level findings and limits: Reports of some motif variants in reactive arthritis synovial fluid and blood predate this one. Peripheral blood held disease-linked clones only at relatively low frequency, and these were CD8+. Made up of under ten highly homologous variants, a TCR beta motif appeared characteristic of ankylosing spondylitis blood. Reported data indicate significant enrichment of disease-linked clones within matched ankylosing spondylitis synovial fluid.

Germline assignment: CDR1 DFQATT and CDR2 SNEGSKA (reference sequence). Trimming shortened V by 1 base and J by 4 bases, and 10 bases separated the two germline ends. This CDR3 has 13 residues. The sequence came from a male donor with ankylosing spondylitis. Material: blood, either unsorted or a sorted T cell fraction (not recorded which). The J gene is TRBJ1-1, the V gene TRBV20-1; the D gene is possibly TRBD1 (6 bases). The CDR3: CSARGGTSTEAFF. The CDR3 coding sequence is TGCAGTGCTAGAGGCGGGACAAGCACTGAAGCTTTCTTT.